These T cell receptor beta chains were read from a single sample in a study of Ad26.COV2.S vaccination and SARS-CoV-2 variants. Method: immunoSEQ multiplex PCR; TCRdb's copy keeps in-frame clones and lacks some. Of fewer than 100,000 clones listed, roughly 84% were seen once; the top ten hold 15% to 20%. This specimen was peripheral blood, taken after recovery from COVID-19. Source of these receptors: a human donor who had recovered from COVID-19. Both conserved end residues are part of each CDR3. Each record gives: D gene, CDR3 length, V gene, J gene, clone size, CDR3 protein, CDR3 DNA. A D gene is named only where the DNA matches it firmly. Size tells how often a clone was seen (once, few, many) or the class of an expanded clone, and some rows leave it out.

-	13	TRBV27	TRBJ1-2	-	CASSFEGDYGYTF	TGTGCCAGCAGTTTCGAAGGGGACTATGGCTACACCTTC
TRBD2	17	TRBV5-1	TRBJ2-3	-	CASSLGSAGVNADTQYF	TGCGCCAGCAGCTTGGGGTCCGCGGGAGTAAACGCAGATACGCAGTATTTT
TRBD1	18	TRBV27	TRBJ2-7	-	CASSLSGGEGTVTYEQYF	TGTGCCAGCAGTTTATCGGGCGGTGAGGGGACAGTTACCTACGAGCAGTACTTC
-	15	TRBV5-4	TRBJ1-1	-	CASSSPRDKNTEAFF	TGTGCCAGCAGCTCACCCCGGGACAAGAACACTGAAGCTTTCTTT
TRBD1	16	TRBV11-3	TRBJ2-5	-	CASSTTLGQGQETQYF	TGTGCCAGCAGCACAACCTTAGGACAGGGCCAAGAGACCCAGTACTTC
TRBD2	17	TRBV5-5	TRBJ2-3	-	CASSSGLAGGPRDTQYF	TGTGCCAGCAGCTCAGGTCTAGCGGGAGGGCCGAGGGATACGCAGTATTTT
-	14	TRBV11-1	TRBJ2-3	-	CASSLVGRTDTQYF	TGTGCCAGCAGCTTAGTTGGGAGAACAGATACGCAGTATTTT
TRBD2	17	TRBV24-1	TRBJ2-3	few	CATSDPGLAGGLDTQYF	TGTGCCACCAGTGACCCGGGACTAGCGGGAGGACTAGATACGCAGTATTTT
-	14	TRBV19	TRBJ1-5	once	CASSIQGYNQPQHF	TGTGCCAGTAGTATCCAGGGCTACAATCAGCCCCAGCATTTT
TRBD1	15	TRBV5-6	TRBJ2-7	-	CASSLQPGQPYEQYF	TGTGCCAGCAGCTTACAACCGGGACAGCCCTACGAGCAGTACTTC
-	15	TRBV24-1	TRBJ2-7	-	CATVHRRDTTYEQYF	TGTGCCACCGTTCATCGCCGGGACACCACCTACGAGCAGTACTTC
TRBD2	16	TRBV3-1/TRBV3-2	TRBJ2-5	-	CASSQVWGGSPETQYF	TGTGCCAGCAGCCAAGTGTGGGGCGGGAGTCCGGAGACCCAGTACTTC
-	15	TRBV19	TRBJ1-6	-	CASSPRQANNSPLHF	TGTGCCAGTAGTCCACGACAGGCGAATAATTCACCCCTCCACTTT
TRBD1	15	TRBV5-6	TRBJ1-2	many	CASSPQGAHGYGYTF	TGTGCCAGCAGCCCCCAGGGGGCGCACGGCTATGGCTACACCTTC
-	14	TRBV4-1	TRBJ1-4	-	CASSQVRQNEKLFF	TGCGCCAGCAGCCAAGTACGTCAAAATGAAAAACTGTTTTTT
-	12	TRBV5-1	TRBJ1-1	-	CASSLAPTEAFF	TGCGCCAGCAGCTTGGCCCCGACTGAAGCTTTCTTT
-	14	TRBV5-4	TRBJ1-1	-	CASSKWGLNTEAFF	TGTGCCAGCAGCAAGTGGGGCTTGAACACTGAAGCTTTCTTT
-	15	TRBV5-1	TRBJ1-5	-	CASSSTGARDQPQHF	TGCGCCAGCAGCTCCACGGGGGCCAGGGACCAGCCCCAGCATTTT
-	14	TRBV28	TRBJ1-2	-	CASLESGLHYGYTF	TGTGCCAGCCTCGAATCGGGACTGCACTATGGCTACACCTTC
-	13	TRBV5-1	TRBJ1-1	-	CASSIRGGTEAFF	TGCGCCAGCAGCATAAGGGGGGGCACTGAAGCTTTCTTT
TRBD2	18	TRBV18	TRBJ2-3	-	CASSSASGASGPTDTQYF	TGTGCCAGCTCATCAGCGAGTGGGGCTAGCGGCCCCACAGATACGCAGTATTTT
-	15	TRBV4-1	TRBJ2-1	-	CASSQDSPSYNEQFF	TGCGCCAGCAGCCAAGATTCCCCATCTTACAATGAGCAGTTCTTC
-	17	TRBV18	TRBJ2-1	-	CASSPLLKGPSYNEQFF	TGTGCCAGCTCACCCCTATTGAAGGGGCCCTCCTACAATGAGCAGTTCTTC
-	15	TRBV7-9	TRBJ1-1	once	CASRGWDTSNTEAFF	TGTGCCAGCAGAGGTTGGGACACATCGAACACTGAAGCTTTCTTT
-	14	TRBV7-9	TRBJ2-2	-	CASSLGLPGGELFF	TGTGCCAGCAGCTTAGGTCTGCCCGGCGGGGAGCTGTTTTTT
TRBD1	19	TRBV28	TRBJ1-5	-	CASSEGQGRRFYSNQPQHF	TGTGCCAGCAGTGAGGGACAGGGAAGGAGGTTTTATAGCAATCAGCCCCAGCATTTT
-	14	TRBV29-1	TRBJ2-3	-	CSVDEADGTDTQYF	TGCAGCGTCGACGAGGCAGACGGCACAGATACGCAGTATTTT
TRBD1	14	TRBV19	TRBJ2-7	-	CASSILTGGYEQYF	TGTGCCAGTAGTATACTTACAGGGGGCTACGAGCAGTACTTC
-	17	TRBV7-9	TRBJ2-4	-	CASSLGLRGLAKNIQYF	TGTGCCAGCAGCTTAGGTCTCCGGGGGCTAGCCAAAAACATTCAGTACTTC
TRBD2	16	TRBV9	TRBJ2-3	-	CASSAGGGEATDTQYF	TGTGCCAGCAGCGCCGGGGGAGGGGAGGCCACAGATACGCAGTATTTT
-	14	TRBV11-3	TRBJ1-1	-	CASSLLTMNTEAFF	TGTGCCAGCAGCTTACTGACTATGAACACTGAAGCTTTCTTT
TRBD1	12	TRBV29-1	TRBJ1-2	-	CSVERTGSGYTF	TGCAGCGTTGAACGGACAGGTAGTGGCTACACCTTC
TRBD1	13	TRBV12-3/TRBV12-4	TRBJ1-5	-	CASRPTGNQPQHF	TGTGCCAGCAGGCCGACAGGGAATCAGCCCCAGCATTTT
TRBD1	15	TRBV11-3	TRBJ1-1	-	CASSLDRGYSAEAFF	TGTGCCAGCAGCTTAGACAGGGGGTATTCGGCTGAAGCTTTCTTT
-	13	TRBV27	TRBJ2-3	-	CASSFWGTDTQYF	TGTGCCAGCAGTTTCTGGGGCACAGATACGCAGTATTTT
-	14	TRBV6-4	TRBJ2-1	-	CASSAGEGGNEQFF	TGTGCCAGCAGTGCGGGAGAGGGAGGCAATGAGCAGTTCTTC
TRBD2	16	TRBV11-1	TRBJ2-7	-	CASSGGLAASLYEQYF	TGTGCCAGCAGCGGGGGACTAGCCGCGAGTCTTTACGAGCAGTACTTC